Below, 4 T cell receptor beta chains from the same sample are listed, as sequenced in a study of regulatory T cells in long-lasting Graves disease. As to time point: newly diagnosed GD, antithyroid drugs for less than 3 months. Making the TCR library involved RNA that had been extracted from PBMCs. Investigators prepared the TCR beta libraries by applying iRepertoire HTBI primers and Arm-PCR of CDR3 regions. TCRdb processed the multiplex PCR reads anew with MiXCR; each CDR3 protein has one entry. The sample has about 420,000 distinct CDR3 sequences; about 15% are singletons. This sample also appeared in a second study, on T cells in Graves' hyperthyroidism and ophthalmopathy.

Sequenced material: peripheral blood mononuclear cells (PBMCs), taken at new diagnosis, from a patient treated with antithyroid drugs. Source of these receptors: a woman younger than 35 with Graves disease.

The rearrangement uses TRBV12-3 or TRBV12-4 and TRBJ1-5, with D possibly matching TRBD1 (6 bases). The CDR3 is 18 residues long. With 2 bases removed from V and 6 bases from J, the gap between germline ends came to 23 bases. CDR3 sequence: CASSLRDTRPYGSQPQHF. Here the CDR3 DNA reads TGTGCCAGCAGTTTACGGGACACCCGACCCTATGGCAGTCAGCCCCAGCATTTT.

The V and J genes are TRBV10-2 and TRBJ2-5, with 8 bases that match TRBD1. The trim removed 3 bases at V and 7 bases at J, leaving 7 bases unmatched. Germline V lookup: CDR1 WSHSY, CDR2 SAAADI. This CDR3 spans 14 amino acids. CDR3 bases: TGCGCCAGCAGTGACGCGACAGGGGATCGGACCCAGTACTTC. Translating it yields CASSDATGDRTQYF.

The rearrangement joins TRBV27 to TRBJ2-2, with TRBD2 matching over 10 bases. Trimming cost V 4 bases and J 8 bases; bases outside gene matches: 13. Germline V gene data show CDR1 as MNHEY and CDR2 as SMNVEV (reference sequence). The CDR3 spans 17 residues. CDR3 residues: CASSYRSGRATPGELFF. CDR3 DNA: TGTGCCAGCAGTTACCGAAGCGGGAGGGCCACACCTGGGGAGCTGTTTTTT.

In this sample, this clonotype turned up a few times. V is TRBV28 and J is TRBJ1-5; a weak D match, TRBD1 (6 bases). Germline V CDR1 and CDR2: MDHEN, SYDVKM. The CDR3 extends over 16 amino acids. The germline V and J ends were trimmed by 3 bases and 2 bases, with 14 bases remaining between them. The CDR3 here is CASSLRGGLGNQPQHF. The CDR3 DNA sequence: TGTGCCAGCAGTTTGCGTGGGGGCTTAGGCAATCAGCCCCAGCATTTT.